This T cell receptor beta chain was recorded in a study of shared clonotypes between healthy human individuals. Notes on the study in general: Sequencing depth was expected to affect clonotype sharing among donors. In general, naive subsets displayed greater estimated richness than memory subsets did.

The CDR3 totals 19 residues. Per the germline V gene, CDR1 is SGHRS and CDR2 is YFSETQ. V dropped 3 bases and J dropped 6; count of bases not matched to a gene: 21. Profiled with immunoSEQ multiplex PCR; TCRdb holds only in-frame clones, not every one. Among approximately 240,000 clones listed, under 80% were seen once. Regarding this clone: The antigen is unknown.

All the donors were Caucasian adults who lived in Nashville, Tennessee. Sequencing used memory CD4+ T cells sorted from blood. This sample's subset: CD45RA-negative fraction. This sequence was found in a man in his thirties or forties in good health. This chain joins TRBV5-1 and TRBJ1-1; 9 bases align to TRBD1. This CDR3 reads CASSYSQQGASSLASEAFF. In DNA form, the CDR3 reads TGCGCCAGCAGCTATTCACAACAGGGGGCGAGCTCTTTAGCCTCTGAAGCTTTCTTT.